Listed below are T cell receptor beta chains from one sample, sequenced in a study of response to subunit inactivated influenza vaccine. TCRdb used MiXCR to reprocess the RT-PCR reads, holding one entry per CDR3 protein. The sample carries fewer than 750,000 distinct CDR3 sequences, approximately 15% recorded once. The sequenced sample was PBMCs from blood, obtained 11 to 12 days after vaccination. The source of these receptors is a man aged 50-60 years who received an inactivated influenza vaccine. Each CDR3 is given with its conserved first and last residue. D genes are given only for firm matches. Part of the rows lack a size; the others show once, few, many or a class for expanded clones.

-,TRBV7-9,TRBJ2-7,-,TGTGCCCGCAGCTTAGTTGGGGAAGAGCAGTATTTC,CARSLVGEEQYF
TRBD2,TRBV18,TRBJ2-3,-,TGTGCCAGCTCACCACCAATGGGACTAGCAAAAAATACGCAGTATTTT,CASSPPMGLAKNTQYF
-,TRBV5-5,TRBJ1-1,few,TGTGCCAGCAGCTTGATAGGAGATCTGAACACTGAAGCTTTCTTT,CASSLIGDLNTEAFF
TRBD1,TRBV14,TRBJ2-1,few,TGTGCCAGCAGCCCACAACAGGGGTCCTACAATGAGCAGTTCTTC,CASSPQQGSYNEQFF
TRBD2,TRBV27,TRBJ2-1,few,TGTGCCAGCAGTTTTTCCGGGACTAGCGGGAGAAATGAGCAGTTCTTC,CASSFSGTSGRNEQFF
-,TRBV15,TRBJ2-1,few,TGTGCCACCAGCAGAGTGCGGACATCTGCCTACAATGAGCAGTTCTTC,CATSRVRTSAYNEQFF
-,TRBV5-1,TRBJ1-6,-,TGCGCCAGCAGCTCTGAGGGATCACCCCTCCACTTT,CASSSEGSPLHF
TRBD2,TRBV7-3,TRBJ2-3,many,TGTGCCAGCAGCTTACGTGGCGGGAGCAGAGATACGCAGTATTTT,CASSLRGGSRDTQYF
TRBD1,TRBV5-1,TRBJ2-5,few,TGCGCCAGCAGCACGACAGGGCCGAGGGGGACCCAGTACTTC,CASSTTGPRGTQYF
TRBD1,TRBV18,TRBJ1-6,few,TGTGCCAGCTCAGGAACAGGGGGCTTCCTAAATTCACCCCTCCACTTT,CASSGTGGFLNSPLHF
TRBD1,TRBV7-2,TRBJ1-4,many,TGTGCCAGCAGCCGAGACGACAGGGCTAATGAAAAACTGTTTTTT,CASSRDDRANEKLFF
-,TRBV29-1,TRBJ2-1,few,TGCAGCGTTTCGGACAACTCCTACAATGAGCAGTTCTTC,CSVSDNSYNEQFF
-,TRBV20-1,TRBJ2-7,-,TGCAGTGCTAGTGGATCCGGGACACTGTTTTACGAGCAGTACTTC,CSASGSGTLFYEQYF
TRBD2,TRBV7-2,TRBJ2-1,many,TGTGCCAGCAGCCCCCCTAGCGGGAGGACCTACAATGAGCAGTTCTTC,CASSPPSGRTYNEQFF
TRBD2,TRBV20-1,TRBJ2-1,once,TGCAGTGCTAGTTCACGGGGGCTGACTAGCGGGAGATCCTACAATGAGCAGTTCTTC,CSASSRGLTSGRSYNEQFF
TRBD1,TRBV6-1,TRBJ2-3,many,TGTGCCAGCAGGGAACGGGGACAGGCGAGTGGTGGGCAGTATTTT,CASRERGQASGGQYF
-,TRBV28,TRBJ2-7,few,TGTGCCAGCAGTCTATACCGGCTTGAGGAATACGAGCAGTACTTC,CASSLYRLEEYEQYF
TRBD2,TRBV6-1,TRBJ2-7,many,TGTGCCAGCAAACCCCCGACGGGAGGGCCCTACGAGCAGTACTTC,CASKPPTGGPYEQYF
-,TRBV6-5,TRBJ2-7,-,TGTGCCAGCAGTTTAACGGACCGTTCCGAGCAGTACTTC,CASSLTDRSEQYF
-,TRBV12-3/TRBV12-4,TRBJ2-7,many,TGTGCCAGCAGTCTTAGGCAGGGTCCGGGGGAGCAGTACTTC,CASSLRQGPGEQYF
TRBD2,TRBV7-8,TRBJ2-5,-,TGTGCCAGCAGCTCAGGACTAGACGGAGAGACCCAGTACTTC,CASSSGLDGETQYF
TRBD2,TRBV5-1,TRBJ2-7,-,TGCGCCAGCAGCTTGAACGGACTAGCGGGGGGGCGATTGAACGAGCAGTACTTC,CASSLNGLAGGRLNEQYF
-,TRBV5-4,TRBJ2-1,-,TGTGCCAGCAGCTTGGCGTTTTACAATGAGCAGTTCTTC,CASSLAFYNEQFF
-,TRBV6-5,TRBJ2-5,few,TGTGCCAGCAGTTACGCCCAGAGTGGGCTCCAAGAGACCCAGTACTTC,CASSYAQSGLQETQYF
TRBD2,TRBV12-3/TRBV12-4,TRBJ2-2,-,TGTGCCAGCAGTTTATCTAGCGGGGGGGCCTGGACCGGGGAGCTGTTTTTT,CASSLSSGGAWTGELFF
-,TRBV29-1,TRBJ2-1,few,TGCAGCGCTGTTGGCGGCGTACCATACAATGAGCAGTTCTTC,CSAVGGVPYNEQFF
-,TRBV11-2,TRBJ2-7,many,TGTGCCAGCAGCTTAGGAGGGGAGTACGAGCAGTACTTC,CASSLGGEYEQYF
-,TRBV28,TRBJ2-3,-,TGTGCCAGCAGTCGTCAGGGCCCTAATACGCAGTATTTT,CASSRQGPNTQYF
TRBD1,TRBV4-1,TRBJ2-3,many,TGCGCCAGCAGCCAAGCCCCTACAGGGGCCAGCACAGATACGCAGTATTTT,CASSQAPTGASTDTQYF
-,TRBV5-6,TRBJ2-6,-,TGTGCCAGCAGCCCCCGCCTCGAGTGGGGGGCCAACGTCCTGACTTTC,CASSPRLEWGANVLTF
-,TRBV20-1,TRBJ2-5,-,TGCAGTGCTAGAGACGCGCGGGATCTACAAGAGACCCAGTACTTC,CSARDARDLQETQYF
-,TRBV5-6,TRBJ2-3,-,TGTGCCAGCAGCTTGACTAGCAGACACACAGATACGCAGTATTTT,CASSLTSRHTDTQYF
-,TRBV4-2,TRBJ1-6,-,TGTGCCAGCAGCCAAGATTTAGGGAGGGTGTATTCACCCCTCCACTTT,CASSQDLGRVYSPLHF
TRBD1,TRBV24-1,TRBJ2-3,few,TGTGCCACCAGTCAGACAGGGGACACAGATACGCAGTATTTT,CATSQTGDTDTQYF
-,TRBV7-8,TRBJ2-6,-,TGTGCCAGCAGCGACGACCGAACAGGGCCGGGGGCCAACGTCCTGACTTTC,CASSDDRTGPGANVLTF
TRBD2,TRBV20-1,TRBJ2-3,-,TGCAGTGCCATCATTAGCGGGGGGTCGTCAGATACGCAGTATTTT,CSAIISGGSSDTQYF
TRBD2,TRBV7-2,TRBJ2-2,-,TGTGCCAGCAGCTCGGGACTAAGCACCGGGGAGCTGTTTTTT,CASSSGLSTGELFF
TRBD2,TRBV4-2,TRBJ2-1,few,TGTGCCAGCAGCCAAGTTGGGGCTAGCGGGGCCTTTCCCTACAATGAGCAGTTCTTC,CASSQVGASGAFPYNEQFF
TRBD2,TRBV10-2,TRBJ2-3,-,TGCGCCAGCAGTGTCGTTTTAGCGGGGGGGGCAGATACGCAGTATTTT,CASSVVLAGGADTQYF
-,TRBV28,TRBJ2-7,-,TGTGCCAGCAGATTTGGACTTTACGAGCAGTACTTC,CASRFGLYEQYF
-,TRBV5-5,TRBJ2-2,many,TGTGCCAGCAGCCAATGGCAAACCGCGAACACCGGGGAGCTGTTTTTT,CASSQWQTANTGELFF
TRBD2,TRBV28,TRBJ2-1,once,TGTGCCAGCAGTTTAGGACTAGCGGGACCTATCGGCAATGAGCAGTTCTTC,CASSLGLAGPIGNEQFF
TRBD1,TRBV7-2,TRBJ1-6,few,TGTGCCAGCAGCGCCGGACAGGGCCTTCCCCTCCACTTT,CASSAGQGLPLHF
TRBD2,TRBV20-1,TRBJ2-1,-,TGCAGTGCTAGAGATGAGTGGAGACTAGCGAAGGATGAGCAGTTCTTC,CSARDEWRLAKDEQFF
TRBD2,TRBV12-5,TRBJ2-5,few,TGTGCTAGTGGTTCTATCCTAGCGGGTGTTGGGACCCAGTACTTC,CASGSILAGVGTQYF
TRBD2,TRBV7-9,TRBJ2-7,-,TGTGCCAGCAGCTTATTGGTTAGCGGGCTTTCCTACGAGCAGTACTTC,CASSLLVSGLSYEQYF
-,TRBV12-3/TRBV12-4,TRBJ2-1,few,TGTGCCAGCAGGAATCCACTCCGGGACCACTTCTACAATGAGCAGTTCTTC,CASRNPLRDHFYNEQFF
-,TRBV10-3,TRBJ2-7,few,TGTGCCATCAGGAGAGAAGGAGAGCGCGACGAGCAGTACTTC,CAIRREGERDEQYF
-,TRBV5-6,TRBJ2-1,few,TGTGCCAGCAGCTTGATAGGGGACAATGAGCAGTTCTTC,CASSLIGDNEQFF
-,TRBV5-6,TRBJ1-2,-,TGTGCCAGCAGCCTCACCTTAACCCAGGGGTACTATGGCTACACCTTC,CASSLTLTQGYYGYTF
TRBD2,TRBV6-1,TRBJ2-1,few,TGTGCCAGCAGTACCAGCGGGAGTGCCTACAATGAGCAGTTCTTC,CASSTSGSAYNEQFF
TRBD2,TRBV12-3/TRBV12-4,TRBJ2-7,-,TGTGCCAGCAGCCCCGGGACTAGCGGGGGTCAATCGGAGCAGTACTTC,CASSPGTSGGQSEQYF
-,TRBV24-1,TRBJ2-5,few,TGTGCCACCAGTGATGGGGGCCTGGAGACCCAGTACTTC,CATSDGGLETQYF
TRBD2,TRBV20-1,TRBJ2-1,few,TGCAGTGCTAGAGGTGGGACTAGCGGCTACAATGAGCAGTTCTTC,CSARGGTSGYNEQFF
-,TRBV19,TRBJ1-5,few,TGTGCCAGTAGTATTCCGGGAGGAGGTATGGTCAATCAGCCCCAGCATTTT,CASSIPGGGMVNQPQHF
TRBD2,TRBV29-1,TRBJ2-3,-,TGCAGCGTCGACACTAGCGGCAACACAGATACGCAGTATTTT,CSVDTSGNTDTQYF
-,TRBV28,TRBJ2-2,many,TGTGCCAGCCGGGATTACAACACCGGGGAGCTGTTTTTT,CASRDYNTGELFF